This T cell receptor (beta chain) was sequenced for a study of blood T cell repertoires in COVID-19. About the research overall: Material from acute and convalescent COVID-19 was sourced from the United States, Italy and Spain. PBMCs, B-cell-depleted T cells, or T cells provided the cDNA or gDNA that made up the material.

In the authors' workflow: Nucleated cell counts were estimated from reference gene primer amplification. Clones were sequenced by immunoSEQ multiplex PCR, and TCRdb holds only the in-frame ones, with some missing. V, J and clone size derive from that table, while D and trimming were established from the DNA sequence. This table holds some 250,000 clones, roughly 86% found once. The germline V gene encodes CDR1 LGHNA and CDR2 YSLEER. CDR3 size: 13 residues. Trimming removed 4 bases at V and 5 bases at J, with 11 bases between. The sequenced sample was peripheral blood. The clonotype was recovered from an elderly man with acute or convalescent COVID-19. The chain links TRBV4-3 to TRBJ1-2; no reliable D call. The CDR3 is CASSREIGYGYTF. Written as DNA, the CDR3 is TGCGCCAGCAGCCGAGAAATCGGTTATGGCTACACCTTC.